This TCR beta chain was found in a study of response to subunit inactivated influenza vaccine (dated by TCRdb to the late 2010s). In terms of the full investigation: To follow how T cells responded to a trivalent subunit inactivated influenza vaccine, the researchers relied on deep quantitative profiling of the T cell receptor repertoire.

Points the paper makes about the study in general: It was suggested by the authors that each seasonal influenza vaccination may recruit only a limited number of new T cells.

The library relied on RT-PCR. Reads for this sample came from an Illumina HiSeq 2500. TCRdb reanalyzed the raw reads on its own, using fastp at Q25 for trimming and MiXCR for clone calling, and kept in-frame beta chains. One record per CDR3 amino acid sequence lists the most common genes and DNA. The sample table holds hundreds of thousands of distinct CDR3 sequences, of which about 11% were seen once. The ten top clones hold approximately 11% of the sample. This clonotype occurred many times. Its specific antigen is unknown. Per-base qualities were not stored, and no clone one base away is much larger. The germline ends are 16 bases apart after V is trimmed by 4 bases and J by 5 bases. CDR1 is given as DFQATT and CDR2 as SNEGSKA, both from the germline V gene (reference sequence). Inclusive of the bounding cysteine and phenylalanine, the CDR3 is 14 residues long. Only the CDR3 portion is preserved as DNA: 42 bases, with reading frame beginning at the first base.

These sequences were also reported in another study, on T cells expressing NK-cell markers. As the second publication notes: 5'RACE template switching, by which a universal primer site and unique molecular identifiers were added, was used to make TCR beta cDNA libraries. TCR beta-chain repertoires were profiled in sorted CD3+CD56+NKG2C+, CD3+CD56+NKG2C- and CD3+CD56-NKG2C+ T-cell subsets from several donors. Seven of the eight sequenced donors were HCMV-seropositive and one was HCMV-seronegative. To restrict sorting to alphabetaTCR-expressing T cells, an anti-gammadeltaTCR antibody was added in several experiments. For 5 or 6 donors, the dominant CD3+CD56+NKG2C+ clonotypes were among the top 10 CD8+ clonotypes and accounted for about 1.0-8% of CD8+ T cells. Those dominant clonotypes were again the most abundant among CD3+CD56-NKG2C+ cells in four donors, at about 28.3-65%. It remained unclear whether the expanded NKG2C-expressing T cell clones were specific for HCMV antigens. The study sequenced eight donors, all healthy volunteers chosen at random: three men and five women. HCMV-specific IgG was detected in serum with a commercial ELISA kit to determine HCMV serostatus. Peripheral blood mononuclear cells were isolated from blood by Ficoll density gradient centrifugation. For five or six donors, bulk peripheral blood T-cell repertoires were also sequenced from unsorted PBMC. Synthesis of cDNA was primed from the TCR beta constant segment and was followed by two consecutive PCR amplification steps. Libraries were sequenced as 2 x 150 bp reads on Illumina HiSeq 2000/2500, MiSeq or NextSeq. Reads were demultiplexed and grouped by UMI with MIGEC, and clonotypes were assembled and quantified with MiTCR. To remove erroneous sequences, TCR cDNA sequences were retained only when supported by two or more reads. The tcR package was used for downstream repertoire analysis, with clonotypes matched between fractions based on CDR3 nucleotide sequence plus V segment. VDJmatch was used to annotate antigen specificity against VDJdb, with one amino acid substitution allowed in CDR3.

Sequences were derived from PBMCs from blood, sampled on the day of vaccination. The receptor was derived from a man aged 45-65 years who received an inactivated influenza vaccine. Donor details come from another sample of the same person, matched by shared clones. The chain joins TRBV20-1 to TRBJ2-3, with the D assignment possibly TRBD1 or TRBD2, given 6 matching bases for each. The DNA reads as follows: TGCAGTGCTACTAGGGGGGCCCAGGGAGATACGCAGTATTTT. Translated, it gives CSATRGAQGDTQYF.